This T cell receptor (beta chain) was retrieved from a study of early T cells in non-severe SARS-CoV-2 infection. This CDR3 spans 14 amino acids. Germline V gene lookup returns CDR1 SNHLY and CDR2 FYNNEI. Trimming removed 7 bases from V and 7 bases from J, with 17 bases in between. This clonotype was counted between two and nine times. Each CDR3 protein is one row after TCRdb ran MiXCR on the 5' RACE reads. The sample lists 60,000 or so distinct CDR3 sequences; 15% were seen once. The starting material was whole blood, obtained at baseline. The rearrangement links TRBV2 to TRBJ1-5; D unclear. The TCR was taken from an adult who was a healthcare worker with PCR-confirmed SARS-CoV-2 infection or an uninfected control (not recorded which). CDR3 protein: CASTPVAPEQPQHF. The CDR3 DNA follows: TGTGCCAGCACCCCCGTTGCTCCCGAGCAGCCCCAGCATTTT.